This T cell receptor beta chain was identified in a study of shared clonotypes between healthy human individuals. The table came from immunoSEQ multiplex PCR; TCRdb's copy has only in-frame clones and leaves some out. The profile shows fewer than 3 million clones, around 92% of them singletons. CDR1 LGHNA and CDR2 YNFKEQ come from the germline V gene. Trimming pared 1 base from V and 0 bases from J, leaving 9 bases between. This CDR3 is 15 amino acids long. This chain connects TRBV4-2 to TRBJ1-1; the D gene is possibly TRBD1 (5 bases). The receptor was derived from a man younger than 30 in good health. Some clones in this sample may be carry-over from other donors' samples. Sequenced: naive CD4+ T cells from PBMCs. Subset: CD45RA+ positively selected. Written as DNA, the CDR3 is TGTGCCAGCAGCCAAGGACTGGGGGTGAACACTGAAGCTTTCTTT. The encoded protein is CASSQGLGVNTEAFF.